The 3 T cell receptor beta chains presented below share a single source sample, sequenced in a study of PD-1 blockade in classical Hodgkin lymphoma. The assay was immunoSEQ multiplex PCR, and TCRdb's table has in-frame clones only and misses some. The table lists around 27,000 clones, more than 80% of them singletons. Indicated time point: newly diagnosed, previously untreated cHL patient sample. Thawed PBMCs were the source of CD4+ T cells, purified by magnetic negative selection. Sequenced input: CD4+ T cells from blood. The receptors derive from a human donor with classical Hodgkin lymphoma.

J is TRBJ1-1 and V is TRBV7-3, with D possibly TRBD1 on 5 matching bases. The CDR3 has 13 residues. The V end lost 2 bases, the J end lost 5 bases, and 9 bases lay between the germline ends. CDR1 is SGHTA and CDR2 is FQGTGA in the germline V gene. This CDR3 reads CASSLGGWTEAFF. CDR3 nucleotides: TGTGCCAGCAGCTTAGGGGGTTGGACTGAAGCTTTCTTT.

V and J are TRBV5-1 and TRBJ2-7; D possibly corresponds to TRBD2 (6 bases). Germline V CDR1 and CDR2: SGHRS, YFSETQ. Deletions cut 4 bases from V and 9 bases from J, with 23 bases between. The CDR3 is 15 residues long. The DNA for the CDR3 is TGCGCCAGCAGCCCAGGGAGCGGGCTACCTACGTCGCAGTACTTC. Translated: CASSPGSGLPTSQYF.

The rearrangement links TRBV11-2 to TRBJ2-3; no definite D call. The CDR3 totals 14 residues. The ends were cut back, 1 base at V and 2 bases at J, with 7 bases in the middle. CDR1 and CDR2 (germline): SGHAT, FQNNGV. The CDR3 is CASSLGSSTDTQYF. The DNA of the CDR3 is TGTGCCAGCAGCTTAGGCTCGTCCACAGATACGCAGTATTTT.